This is a list of T cell receptor beta chains from one sample in a study of cytomegalovirus exposure and HLA in healthy donors. Measured with immunoSEQ multiplex PCR; TCRdb has only the in-frame clones, and not every one. The table lists roughly 200,000 clones, 70% to 80% of them singletons. Sequenced: PBMCs. Receptors were obtained from a girl aged 10 to 17 in good health and CMV-seropositive. Both conserved end residues are part of each CDR3. The D gene is left open where the match is weak. Rows may omit the clone size; those that give it use once, few, many or a size class.

V	J	size	D	CDR3	DNA
TRBV10-1	TRBJ2-2	-	TRBD1	CASSDPGQGNTGELFF	TGCGCCAGCAGTGACCCGGGACAGGGGAACACCGGGGAGCTGTTTTTT
TRBV15	TRBJ2-3	-	-	CATSRDTTGPSTDTQYF	TGTGCCACCAGCAGAGATACTACAGGGCCTAGCACAGATACGCAGTATTTT
TRBV18	TRBJ1-5	-	-	CASSPAMIQPQHF	TGTGCCAGCTCACCCGCGATGATCCAGCCCCAGCATTTT
TRBV11-2	TRBJ1-6	few	-	CASTRGRDSPLHF	TGTGCCAGCACCCGGGGTAGGGATTCACCCCTCCACTTT
TRBV9	TRBJ1-5	-	TRBD1	CASSDGTGEDQPQHF	TGTGCCAGCAGCGATGGGACAGGGGAAGATCAGCCCCAGCATTTT
TRBV10-3	TRBJ1-5	-	TRBD1	CAIGQGVSNQPQHF	TGTGCCATCGGGCAGGGGGTAAGCAATCAGCCCCAGCATTTT
TRBV29-1	TRBJ2-6	-	TRBD1	CSVLARTGDSGANVLTF	TGCAGCGTCTTAGCCCGGACAGGAGACTCTGGGGCCAACGTCCTGACTTTC
TRBV5-1	TRBJ2-7	-	TRBD2	CASSYSGGALYEQYF	TGCGCCAGCAGCTATAGCGGGGGGGCCCTCTACGAGCAGTACTTC
TRBV4-1	TRBJ2-7	-	TRBD2	CASSQVPGGASYEQYF	TGCGCCAGCAGCCAAGTCCCCGGGGGGGCATCCTACGAGCAGTACTTC
TRBV10-3	TRBJ1-4	-	-	CAISGGLPEEKLFF	TGTGCCATCAGTGGGGGCCTTCCGGAGGAAAAACTGTTTTTT
TRBV5-1	TRBJ2-6	-	-	CASSPGHHGSGANVLTF	TGCGCCAGTTCACCGGGACATCACGGGTCTGGGGCCAACGTCCTGACTTTC
TRBV14	TRBJ2-3	-	TRBD2	CASSQDPRTSGAYTDTQYF	TGTGCCAGCAGCCAAGACCCACGGACTAGCGGGGCATACACAGATACGCAGTATTTT
TRBV14	TRBJ2-7	-	-	CASSHDSTYEQYF	TGTGCCAGCAGCCACGACAGTACCTACGAGCAGTACTTC
TRBV5-5	TRBJ1-1	-	-	CASSLGAEAFF	TGTGCCAGCAGCTTGGGCGCTGAAGCTTTCTTT
TRBV9	TRBJ2-3	-	TRBD2	CASSGPGTSGTDTQYF	TGTGCCAGCAGCGGCCCCGGGACTAGCGGGACAGATACGCAGTATTTT
TRBV4-3	TRBJ1-1	few	-	CASSQGPRGAEAFF	TGCGCCAGCAGCCAAGGCCCCAGGGGCGCTGAAGCTTTCTTT
TRBV6-1	TRBJ2-7	once	-	CASAPRSQSSYEQYF	TGTGCCAGCGCGCCTAGGAGTCAAAGCTCCTACGAGCAGTACTTC
TRBV4-3	TRBJ2-1	-	-	CASRLEGGNEQFF	TGCGCCAGCCGCCTTGAGGGGGGGAATGAGCAGTTCTTC
TRBV6-4	TRBJ1-2	few	TRBD1	CASSDSRQGAGGYTF	TGTGCCAGCAGTGACTCGAGGCAGGGGGCGGGAGGCTACACCTTC
TRBV18	TRBJ2-2	-	TRBD2	CASSSGSGANTGELFF	TGTGCCAGCTCAAGTGGCAGCGGGGCGAACACCGGGGAGCTGTTTTTT
TRBV4-3	TRBJ1-1	-	-	CASSQALGAGELMNTEAFF	TGCGCCAGCAGCCAAGCCCTGGGAGCGGGGGAGCTAATGAACACTGAAGCTTTCTTT
TRBV21-1	TRBJ1-1	-	-	CASSKEDGRGRSLNTDGQEAFF	TGTGCCAGCAGCAAAGAGGATGGGAGGGGCCGATCTTTGAACACTGATGGTCAAGAAGCTTTCTTT
TRBV9	TRBJ2-7	-	TRBD2	CASSVGGGTYEQYF	TGTGCCAGCAGCGTGGGCGGGGGGACCTACGAGCAGTACTTC
TRBV12-5	TRBJ2-5	few	TRBD1	CASGLSGQETEETQYF	TGTGCTAGTGGTTTATCCGGACAGGAGACCGAAGAGACCCAGTACTTC
TRBV13	TRBJ2-4	-	-	CASSFGEGDIQYF	TGTGCCAGCAGCTTCGGGGAGGGGGACATTCAGTACTTC
TRBV7-6	TRBJ2-1	-	TRBD1	CASSSDTEGAPEQFF	TGTGCCAGCAGCTCAGACACCGAGGGGGCACCTGAGCAGTTCTTC
TRBV12-1	TRBJ2-7	-	-	CASSFPLTGGYEQYF	TGTGCCAGCAGCTTCCCCCTGACAGGGGGCTACGAGCAGTACTTC
TRBV30	TRBJ2-3	few	-	CAWSVMRGTDTQYF	TGTGCCTGGAGTGTAATGCGGGGCACAGATACGCAGTATTTT
TRBV7-9	TRBJ2-7	-	TRBD2	CASSPQLAGPYEQYF	TGTGCCAGCAGCCCGCAACTAGCGGGGCCCTACGAGCAGTACTTC
TRBV13	TRBJ2-4	-	-	CASSSSDGKNIQYF	TGTGCCAGCAGCTCGTCAGACGGGAAAAACATTCAGTACTTC
TRBV6-1	TRBJ1-2	-	-	CASKETRQFNYGYTF	TGTGCCAGCAAGGAGACTCGGCAATTCAACTATGGCTACACCTTC
TRBV18	TRBJ2-1	-	TRBD2	CASSPQMVAGALNEQFF	TGTGCCAGCTCACCACAGATGGTAGCGGGGGCCCTCAATGAGCAGTTCTTC
TRBV6-4	TRBJ1-1	once	TRBD1	CASTPRGQGPLNTEAFF	TGTGCCAGCACCCCCCGGGGACAGGGGCCTTTGAACACTGAAGCTTTCTTT
TRBV7-2	TRBJ1-2	-	TRBD1	CASSLGVSGGVGYTF	TGTGCCAGCAGCTTAGGCGTTTCAGGGGGTGTCGGCTACACCTTC
TRBV6-5	TRBJ1-1	-	-	CAAYSELNTEAFF	TGTGCCGCTTACTCCGAATTGAACACTGAAGCTTTCTTT
TRBV5-1	TRBJ2-7	-	TRBD2	CASSLAGGNYEQYF	TGCGCCAGCAGCTTGGCCGGGGGGAACTACGAGCAGTACTTC
TRBV25-1	TRBJ1-1	-	-	CASSDPGVNTEAFF	TGTGCCAGCAGTGATCCCGGGGTGAACACTGAAGCTTTCTTT
TRBV10-3	TRBJ1-5	-	TRBD1	CAISEPGQGNQPQHF	TGTGCCATCAGTGAGCCGGGACAGGGGAATCAGCCCCAGCATTTT
TRBV6-5	TRBJ2-3	once	-	CASSPTTGGTDTQYF	TGTGCCAGCAGCCCAACCACCGGGGGCACAGATACGCAGTATTTT
TRBV7-9	TRBJ2-1	few	TRBD1	CASSSRRGTGGRYNEQFF	TGTGCCAGCAGCTCACGGCGCGGGACAGGGGGGAGGTACAATGAGCAGTTCTTC
TRBV6-5	TRBJ2-6	-	TRBD1	CASKMGQAGANVLTF	TGTGCCAGCAAAATGGGACAGGCTGGGGCCAACGTCCTGACTTTC
TRBV7-9	TRBJ2-1	few	TRBD1	CASSLMIGQGKNEQFF	TGTGCCAGCAGCTTAATGATTGGACAGGGGAAAAATGAGCAGTTCTTC
TRBV10-2	TRBJ2-1	-	TRBD2	CASSGRVSDKVYNEQFF	TGCGCCAGCAGCGGGAGGGTATCGGACAAGGTATACAATGAGCAGTTCTTC
TRBV7-7	TRBJ1-3	-	-	CASSLGPRSPGNTIYF	TGTGCCAGCAGCTTAGGTCCCAGGTCGCCTGGAAACACCATATATTTT
TRBV6-4	TRBJ2-3	-	-	CASSEEGGTDTQYF	TGTGCCAGCAGTGAGGAAGGGGGCACAGATACGCAGTATTTT
TRBV5-3	TRBJ2-3	-	TRBD2	CARSVTSGRTDTQYF	TGTGCCAGAAGCGTAACTAGCGGACGCACAGATACGCAGTATTTT
TRBV9	TRBJ1-2	-	-	CASQDGETYGYTF	TGTGCCAGCCAAGACGGTGAGACTTATGGCTACACCTTC
TRBV11-3	TRBJ2-7	-	-	CASSQTGRGYEQYF	TGTGCCAGCAGCCAAACAGGGCGAGGCTACGAGCAGTACTTC
TRBV2	TRBJ1-2	-	TRBD1	CASRLGQGAPSNYGYTF	TGTGCCAGCAGGCTCGGACAGGGGGCGCCGTCTAACTATGGCTACACCTTC
TRBV25-1	TRBJ2-3	-	TRBD2	CASSEPGRGSITDTQYF	TGTGCCAGCAGTGAACCAGGGAGGGGATCAATCACAGATACGCAGTATTTT
TRBV4-1	TRBJ2-5	-	TRBD1	CASSQGGQGQAETQYF	TGCGCCAGCAGCCAAGGGGGACAGGGGCAAGCGGAGACCCAGTACTTC
TRBV6-5	TRBJ1-2	-	-	CASRRGGFYGYTF	TGTGCCAGCAGACGGGGGGGATTCTATGGCTACACCTTC
TRBV6-6	TRBJ1-5	once	-	CASSTGNSNQPQHF	TGTGCCAGCAGTACAGGGAATAGCAATCAGCCCCAGCATTTT
TRBV30	TRBJ1-1	few	-	CAWSRQSNEAFF	TGTGCCTGGAGTCGACAGAGTAATGAAGCTTTCTTT
TRBV10-1	TRBJ1-5	-	-	CASSAQGNQPQHF	TGCGCCAGCAGTGCACAGGGAAATCAGCCCCAGCATTTT
TRBV19	TRBJ2-3	-	TRBD1	CASSIQGAWGTDTQYF	TGTGCCAGTAGTATACAGGGGGCGTGGGGGACAGATACGCAGTATTTT
TRBV6-6	TRBJ1-2	-	-	CASFSTDGYTF	TGTGCCAGTTTCTCGACAGATGGCTACACCTTC
TRBV30	TRBJ2-3	-	TRBD1	CAWSDGQGSTDTQYF	TGTGCCTGGAGTGATGGACAGGGAAGCACAGATACGCAGTATTTT
TRBV9	TRBJ2-3	-	-	CASSPRGGKADTQYF	TGTGCCAGCAGCCCCCGTGGGGGGAAGGCAGATACGCAGTATTTT
TRBV9	TRBJ2-1	-	TRBD2	CASSVGLAGSPLMEQFF	TGTGCCAGCAGCGTAGGGCTAGCGGGTTCCCCCCTTATGGAGCAGTTCTTC